This T cell receptor beta chain was identified in a study of OX40 agonist ivuxolimab in advanced cancers. As for the study in general: Patients with prior anti-PD-1, anti-PD-L1 or anti-CTLA-4 therapy were eligible; less than 50% had some.

CDR3 length: 16 residues. TCRdb's copy holds only in-frame clones and misses some; the assay was immunoSEQ multiplex PCR. This table has tens of thousands of clones, 94% appearing once. The clonotype comes from an adult with an advanced solid tumor such as melanoma, head and neck, liver or kidney cancer. The chain combines TRBV21-1 with TRBJ1-5; the D segment call TRBD1 is taken from the table without a DNA check. TRBV21-1 is a listed pseudogene. Sequencing used CD4+ or CD8+ T cells sorted from blood, obtained in a trial of the OX40 agonist ivuxolimab. The CDR3 region is CASSKGQGESNQPQHF. CDR3 nucleotides: TGTGCCAGCAGCAAAGGACAGGGGGAGAGCAATCAGCCCCAGCATTTT.